The sequence of this T cell receptor beta chain was determined in a study of blood T cells in healthy people across ages. The study's findings and limits: Roughly linearly, TCR beta diversity per million T cells fell as age increased.

Every donor gave ten milliliters of peripheral blood. Alongside a J-beta primer mix, a sample-barcoded 5' primer served in a second PCR lasting about 7 to 11 cycles. Individual samples furnished no less than 3 million CDR3-containing paired-end reads apiece. TCRdb re-called the 5' RACE reads through MiXCR, storing one row per CDR3 protein. The table lists 1.5 million to 1.8 million distinct CDR3 sequences, approximately 42% of them singletons. The CDR3 has 18 amino acids. The germline V gene has CDR1 MGHRA and CDR2 YSYEKL. V gave up 4 bases and J gave up 5 bases, with 25 bases separating them. To note about this clonotype: Its specificity is unknown.

This TCR was sampled from a young woman in good health. The sequencing input was blood. This chain connects TRBV4-1 to TRBJ2-3; the D gene could be TRBD1 or TRBD2 (5 bases each). As DNA, the CDR3 is TGCGCCAGCAGCCCTAGCTTGAATGAGGGGCCACCACTAGATACGCAGTATTTT. It yields the protein CASSPSLNEGPPLDTQYF.